Reported below is one T cell receptor beta chain. Its antigen is unknown. Trimming shortened V by 5 bases and J by 6 bases, and 13 bases separated the two germline ends. This CDR3 region has 14 residues. Germline-derived CDR1 and CDR2 are SGHTA and FQGNSA. As processed by the authors: Filtering differed since immunoSEQ provided only junctions, with no quality scores. Measured with immunoSEQ multiplex PCR; TCRdb has only the in-frame clones, and not every one. The V and J calls and clone size come from that table; D and trimming were worked out from the DNA. The profile shows 110,000 or so clones, about 63% of them singletons. These data originate in a study of shared clonotypes between healthy human individuals. At the level of the study: The people who gave samples were a couple of women and three men aged 18 to 49.

Study results and caveats: Rarefaction analysis demonstrated incomplete sorted-subset sequencing notwithstanding large depth. Blood was the sole source, and tissue repertoires probably differ.

The specimen was memory CD8+ T cells sorted from blood. The sample's subset: CD45RO+ cells pooled with CCR7-negative TemRA cells. The chain carries TRBV7-2 and TRBJ2-2; D call uncertain. The receptor was isolated from a woman between 25 and 40 years old in good health. The CDR3 sequence: CASSGRLAAGELFF. The CDR3 bases are TGTGCCAGCAGCGGAAGACTCGCCGCCGGGGAGCTGTTTTTT.